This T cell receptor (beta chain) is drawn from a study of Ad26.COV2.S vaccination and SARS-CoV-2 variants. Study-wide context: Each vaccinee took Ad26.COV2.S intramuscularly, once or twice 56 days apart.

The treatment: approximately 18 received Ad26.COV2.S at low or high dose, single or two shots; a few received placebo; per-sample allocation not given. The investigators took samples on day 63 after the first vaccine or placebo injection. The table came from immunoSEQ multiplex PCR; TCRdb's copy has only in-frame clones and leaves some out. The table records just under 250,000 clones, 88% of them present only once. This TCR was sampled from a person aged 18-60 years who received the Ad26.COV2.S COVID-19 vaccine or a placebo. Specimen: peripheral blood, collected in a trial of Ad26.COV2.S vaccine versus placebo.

The CDR3 DNA sequence: TGCAGTGCGGCTTTTGGGTACGAGCAGTACTTC. It yields the protein CSAAFGYEQYF. This chain links TRBV20-1 with TRBJ2-7, with D unresolved. V was pared by 6 bases and J by 4 bases, with 10 bases between. Germline assignment: CDR1 DFQATT and CDR2 SNEGSKA (reference sequence). The CDR3 is 11 amino acids.